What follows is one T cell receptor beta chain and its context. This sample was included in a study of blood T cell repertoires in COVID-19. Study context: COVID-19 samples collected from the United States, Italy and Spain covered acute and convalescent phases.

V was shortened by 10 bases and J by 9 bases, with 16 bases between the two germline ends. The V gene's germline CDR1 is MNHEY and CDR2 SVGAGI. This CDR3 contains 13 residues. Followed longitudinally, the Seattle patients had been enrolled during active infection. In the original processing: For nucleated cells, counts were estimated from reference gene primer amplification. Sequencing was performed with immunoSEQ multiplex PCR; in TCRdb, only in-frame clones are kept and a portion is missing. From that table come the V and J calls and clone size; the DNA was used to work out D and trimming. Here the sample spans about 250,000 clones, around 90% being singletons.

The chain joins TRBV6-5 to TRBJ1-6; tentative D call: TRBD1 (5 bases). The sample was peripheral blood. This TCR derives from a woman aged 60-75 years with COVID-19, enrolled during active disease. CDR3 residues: CATRTRGFSPLHF. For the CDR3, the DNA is TGTGCCACCAGGACAAGGGGTTTTTCACCCCTCCACTTT.